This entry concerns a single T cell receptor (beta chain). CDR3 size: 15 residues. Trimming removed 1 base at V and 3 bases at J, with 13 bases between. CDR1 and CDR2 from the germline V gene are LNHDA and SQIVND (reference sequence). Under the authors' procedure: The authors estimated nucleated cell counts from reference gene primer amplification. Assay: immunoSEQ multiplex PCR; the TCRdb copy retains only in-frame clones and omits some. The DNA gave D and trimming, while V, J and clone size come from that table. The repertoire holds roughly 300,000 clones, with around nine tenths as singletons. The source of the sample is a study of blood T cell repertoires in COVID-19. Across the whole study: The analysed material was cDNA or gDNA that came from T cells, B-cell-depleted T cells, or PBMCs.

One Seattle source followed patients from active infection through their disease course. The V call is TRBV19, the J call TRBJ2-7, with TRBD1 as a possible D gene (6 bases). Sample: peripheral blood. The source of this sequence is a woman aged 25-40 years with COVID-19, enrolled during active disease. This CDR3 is CASSIALDRNYEQYF. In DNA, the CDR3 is TGTGCCAGTAGTATAGCCCTGGACAGAAACTACGAGCAGTACTTC.